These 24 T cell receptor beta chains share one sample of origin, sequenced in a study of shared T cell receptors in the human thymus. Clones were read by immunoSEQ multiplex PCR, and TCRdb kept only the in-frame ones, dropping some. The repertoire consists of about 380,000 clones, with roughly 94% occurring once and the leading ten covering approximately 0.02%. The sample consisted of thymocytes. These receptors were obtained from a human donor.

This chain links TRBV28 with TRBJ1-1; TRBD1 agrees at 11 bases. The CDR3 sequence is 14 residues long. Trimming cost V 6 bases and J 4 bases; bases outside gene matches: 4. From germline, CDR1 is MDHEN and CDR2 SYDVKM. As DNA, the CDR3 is TGTGCCAGCAGCCGGACAGGGGGCGCCACTGAAGCTTTCTTT. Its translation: CASSRTGGATEAFF.

CDR3 loop: CASSFGGSVSYEQYF. The DNA of the CDR3 is TGTGCCAGCAGTTTTGGCGGGAGTGTCTCCTACGAGCAGTACTTC. The J gene is TRBJ2-5, the V gene TRBV28; TRBD2 matches at 7 bases. The DNA end is a closer match to TRBJ2-7, so the J assignment may be wrong. The CDR3 sequence is 15 residues long. From germline, CDR1 is MDHEN and CDR2 SYDVKM.

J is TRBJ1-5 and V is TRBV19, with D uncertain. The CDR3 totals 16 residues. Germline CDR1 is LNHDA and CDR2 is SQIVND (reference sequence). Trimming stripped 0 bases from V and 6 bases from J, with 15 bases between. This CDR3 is CASSIEHTAIGQPQHF. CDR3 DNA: TGTGCCAGTAGTATAGAGCACACCGCAATCGGTCAGCCCCAGCATTTT.

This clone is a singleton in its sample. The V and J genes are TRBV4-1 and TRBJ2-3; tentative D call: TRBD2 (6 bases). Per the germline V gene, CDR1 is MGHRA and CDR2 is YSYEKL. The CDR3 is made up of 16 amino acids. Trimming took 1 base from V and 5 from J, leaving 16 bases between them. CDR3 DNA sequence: TGCGCCAGCAGCCAAGGGACCAACGGAGCGGGAGATACGCAGTATTTT. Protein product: CASSQGTNGAGDTQYF.

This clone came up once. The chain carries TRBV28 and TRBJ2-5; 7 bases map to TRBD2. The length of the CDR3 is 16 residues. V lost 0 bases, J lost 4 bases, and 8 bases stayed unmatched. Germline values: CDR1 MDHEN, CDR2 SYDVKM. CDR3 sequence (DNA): TGTGCCAGCAGTTTATGTAAAGGGAGGGCCCGAGAGACCCAGTACTTC. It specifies CASSLCKGRARETQYF.

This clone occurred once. CDR3 region: CASSLYTYNEQFF. The CDR3 bases are TGTGCCAGCAGCTTGTACACCTACAATGAGCAGTTCTTC. This sequence joins TRBV7-3 and TRBJ2-1; the D is unclear. V lost 3 bases, J lost 2 bases, and 5 bases lay in between. CDR1 SGHTA and CDR2 FQGTGA come from the germline V gene. CDR3 length equals 13 residues.

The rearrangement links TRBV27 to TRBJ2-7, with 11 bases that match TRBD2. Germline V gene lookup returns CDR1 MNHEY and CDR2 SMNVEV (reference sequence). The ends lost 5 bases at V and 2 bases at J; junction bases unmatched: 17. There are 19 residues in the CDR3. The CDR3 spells CASSPSSGWTSGHTYEQYF. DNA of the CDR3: TGTGCCAGCAGTCCATCATCCGGTTGGACTAGCGGGCATACCTACGAGCAGTACTTC.

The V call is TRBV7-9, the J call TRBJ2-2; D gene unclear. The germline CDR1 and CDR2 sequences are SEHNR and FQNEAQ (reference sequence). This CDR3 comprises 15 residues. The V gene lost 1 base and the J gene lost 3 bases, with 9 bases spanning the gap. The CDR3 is CASSLEQSHTGELFF. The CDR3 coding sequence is TGTGCCAGCAGCTTAGAACAGTCCCACACCGGGGAGCTGTTTTTT.

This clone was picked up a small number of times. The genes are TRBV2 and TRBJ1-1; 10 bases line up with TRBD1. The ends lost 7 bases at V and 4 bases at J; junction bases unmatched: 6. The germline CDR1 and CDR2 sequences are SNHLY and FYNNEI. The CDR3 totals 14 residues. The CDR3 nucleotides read TGTGCCAGCACCCGGACAGGGGGGAGCACTGAAGCTTTCTTT. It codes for CASTRTGGSTEAFF. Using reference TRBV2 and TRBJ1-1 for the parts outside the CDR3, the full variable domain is EPEVTQTPSHQVTQMGQEVILRCVPISNHLYFYWYRQILGQKVEFLVSFYNNEISEKSEIFDDQFSVERPDGSNFTLKIRSTKLEDSAMYFCASTRTGGSTEAFFGQGTRLTVV.

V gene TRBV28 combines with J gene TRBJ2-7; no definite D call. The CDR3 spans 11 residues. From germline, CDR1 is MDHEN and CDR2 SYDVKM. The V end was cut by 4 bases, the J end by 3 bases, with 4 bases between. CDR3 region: CASSWGYEQYF. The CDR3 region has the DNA TGTGCCAGCAGTTGGGGCTACGAGCAGTACTTC.

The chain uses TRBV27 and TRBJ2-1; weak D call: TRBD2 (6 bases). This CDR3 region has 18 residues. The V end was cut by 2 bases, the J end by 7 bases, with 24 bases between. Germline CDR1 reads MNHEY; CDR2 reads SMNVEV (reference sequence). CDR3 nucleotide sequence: TGTGCCAGCAGTTTACCCTTTACGGGCGGGATTAGGCGTAATGAGCAGTTCTTC. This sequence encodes CASSLPFTGGIRRNEQFF.

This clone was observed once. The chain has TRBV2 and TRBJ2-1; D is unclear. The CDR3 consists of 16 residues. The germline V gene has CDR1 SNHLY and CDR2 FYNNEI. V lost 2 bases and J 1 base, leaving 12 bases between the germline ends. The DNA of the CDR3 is TGTGCCAGCAGTGAAAGGTTTTTCGGGTCCTACAATGAGCAGTTCTTC. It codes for CASSERFFGSYNEQFF.

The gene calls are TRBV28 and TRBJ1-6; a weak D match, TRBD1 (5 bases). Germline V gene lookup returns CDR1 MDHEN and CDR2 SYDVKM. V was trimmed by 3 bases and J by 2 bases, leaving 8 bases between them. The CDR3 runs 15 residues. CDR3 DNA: TGTGCCAGCAGTTTGGCCAGGGCCTATAATTCACCCCTCCACTTT. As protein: CASSLARAYNSPLHF.

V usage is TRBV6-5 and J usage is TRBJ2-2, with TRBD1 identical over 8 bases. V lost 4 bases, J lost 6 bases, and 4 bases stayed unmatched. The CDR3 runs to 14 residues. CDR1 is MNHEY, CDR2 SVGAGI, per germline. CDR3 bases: TGTGCCAGCAGTTCCCACAGGGGGTCCGGGGAGCTGTTTTTT. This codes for CASSSHRGSGELFF.

This chain's CDR3 is CASSLDGSNEQFF. CDR3 bases: TGTGCCAGCAGCTTAGATGGGAGCAATGAGCAGTTCTTC. The chain has TRBV11-2 and TRBJ2-1, with a tentative D call TRBD2 (5 bases). The V end lost 0 bases, the J end lost 6 bases, and 6 bases lay between the germline ends. Germline V lookup: CDR1 SGHAT, CDR2 FQNNGV. This CDR3 is built from 13 residues.

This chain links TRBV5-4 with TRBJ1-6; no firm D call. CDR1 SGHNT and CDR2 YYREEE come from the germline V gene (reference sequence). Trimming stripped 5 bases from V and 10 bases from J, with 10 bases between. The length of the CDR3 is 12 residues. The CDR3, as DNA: TGTGCCAGCAGTTCCAAAGGGTCACCCCTCCACTTT. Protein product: CASSSKGSPLHF. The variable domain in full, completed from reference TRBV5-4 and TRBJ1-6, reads ETGVTQSPTHLIKTRGQQVTLRCSSQSGHNTVSWYQQALGQGPQFIFQYYREEENGRGNFPPRFSGLQFPNYSSELNVNALELDDSALYLCASSSKGSPLHFGNGTRLTVT.

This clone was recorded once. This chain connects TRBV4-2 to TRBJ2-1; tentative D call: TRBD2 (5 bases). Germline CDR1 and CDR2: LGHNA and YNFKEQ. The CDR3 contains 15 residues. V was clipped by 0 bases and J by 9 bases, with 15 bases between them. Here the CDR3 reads CASSQEASRGPEQFF. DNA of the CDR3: TGTGCCAGCAGCCAAGAGGCATCACGGGGTCCTGAGCAGTTCTTC.

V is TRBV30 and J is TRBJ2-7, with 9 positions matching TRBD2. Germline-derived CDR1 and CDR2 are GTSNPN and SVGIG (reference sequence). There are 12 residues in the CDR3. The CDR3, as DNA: TGTGGGGGGCGGGAGGGCGGAAACGAGCAGTACTTC. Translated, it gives CGGREGGNEQYF.

The CDR3 sequence is CASSIKPPGGPRTEQYF. DNA for the CDR3: TGTGCCAGTAGTATAAAACCACCGGGAGGGCCCCGAACTGAGCAGTACTTC. The V gene is TRBV19, the J gene TRBJ2-7, with 8 bases lining up with TRBD2. Germline assignment: CDR1 LNHDA and CDR2 SQIVND (reference sequence). The length of the CDR3 is 17 residues. The ends lost 2 bases at V and 7 bases at J; junction bases unmatched: 16.

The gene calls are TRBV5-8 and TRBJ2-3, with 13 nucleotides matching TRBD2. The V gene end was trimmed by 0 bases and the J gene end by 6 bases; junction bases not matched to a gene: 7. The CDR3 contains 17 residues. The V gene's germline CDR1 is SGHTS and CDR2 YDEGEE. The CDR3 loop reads CASSLAGTSGTRDTQYF. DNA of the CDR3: TGTGCCAGCAGCTTGGCCGGGACTAGCGGGACGAGGGATACGCAGTATTTT.

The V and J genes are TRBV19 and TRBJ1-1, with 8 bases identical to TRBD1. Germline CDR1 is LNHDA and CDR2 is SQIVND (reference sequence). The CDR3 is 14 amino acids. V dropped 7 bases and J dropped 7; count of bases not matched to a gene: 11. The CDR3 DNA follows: TGTGCCAGTACCTCGGACAGGGATATCGGTGAAGCTTTCTTT. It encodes CASTSDRDIGEAFF.

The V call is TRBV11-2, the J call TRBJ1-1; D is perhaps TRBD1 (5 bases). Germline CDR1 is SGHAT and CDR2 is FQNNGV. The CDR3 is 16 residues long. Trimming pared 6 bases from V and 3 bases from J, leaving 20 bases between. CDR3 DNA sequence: TGTGCCAGCAGACCAGCGCAGGGTAGTCCGGACACTGAAGCTTTCTTT. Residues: CASRPAQGSPDTEAFF. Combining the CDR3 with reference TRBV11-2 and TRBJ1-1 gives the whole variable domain EAGVAQSPRYKIIEKRQSVAFWCNPISGHATLYWYQQILGQGPKLLIQFQNNGVVDDSQLPKDRFSAERLKGVDSTLKIQPAKLEDSAVYLCASRPAQGSPDTEAFFGQGTRLTVV.

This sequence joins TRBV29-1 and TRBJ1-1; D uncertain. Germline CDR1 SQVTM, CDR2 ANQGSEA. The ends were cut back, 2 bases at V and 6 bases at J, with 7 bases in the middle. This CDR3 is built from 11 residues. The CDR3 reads CSVEIGPEAFF. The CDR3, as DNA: TGCAGCGTTGAAATAGGGCCTGAAGCTTTCTTT.

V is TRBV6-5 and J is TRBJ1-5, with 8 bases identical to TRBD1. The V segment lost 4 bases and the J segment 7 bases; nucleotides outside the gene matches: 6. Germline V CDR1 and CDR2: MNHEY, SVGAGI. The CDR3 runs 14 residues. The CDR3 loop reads CASSSHRGIQPQHF. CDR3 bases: TGTGCCAGCAGTTCTCACAGGGGGATCCAGCCCCAGCATTTT.